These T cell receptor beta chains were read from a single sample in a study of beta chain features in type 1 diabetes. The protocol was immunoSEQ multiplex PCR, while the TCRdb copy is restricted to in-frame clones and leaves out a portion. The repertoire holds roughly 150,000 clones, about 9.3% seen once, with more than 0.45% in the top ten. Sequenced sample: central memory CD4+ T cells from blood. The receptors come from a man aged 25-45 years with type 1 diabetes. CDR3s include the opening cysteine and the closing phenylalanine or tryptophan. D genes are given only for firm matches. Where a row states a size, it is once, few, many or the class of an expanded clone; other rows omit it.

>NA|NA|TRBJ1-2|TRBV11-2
CASSLQPNYGYTF
TGTGCCAGCAGCCTACAGCCAAACTATGGCTACACCTTC
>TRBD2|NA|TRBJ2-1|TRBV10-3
CAISESSGTGNEQFF
TGTGCCATCAGTGAGTCTAGCGGGACGGGGAATGAGCAGTTCTTC
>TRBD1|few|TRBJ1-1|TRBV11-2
CASSPWDRGETEAFF
TGTGCCAGCAGCCCATGGGACAGGGGTGAGACTGAAGCTTTCTTT
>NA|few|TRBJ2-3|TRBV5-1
CASSYEVTDTQYF
TGCGCCAGCAGTTATGAGGTCACAGATACGCAGTATTTT
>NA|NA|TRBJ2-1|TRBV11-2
CASSAGETALGLSEQFF
TGTGCCAGCAGCGCAGGGGAGACGGCTTTGGGATTGAGTGAGCAGTTCTTC
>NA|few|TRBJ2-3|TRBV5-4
CASRPGQIRSTDTQYF
TGTGCCAGCAGACCTGGACAAATAAGGAGCACAGATACGCAGTATTTT
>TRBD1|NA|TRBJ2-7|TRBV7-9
CASRSLGTGAYEQYF
TGTGCCAGCAGATCCCTCGGGACAGGAGCCTACGAGCAGTACTTC
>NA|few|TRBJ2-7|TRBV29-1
CSARGASSYEQYF
TGCAGCGCCCGTGGGGCCAGCTCCTACGAGCAGTACTTC
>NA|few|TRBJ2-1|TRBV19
CASSAPGRANLDEQFF
TGTGCCAGTAGTGCCCCCGGCAGGGCAAACCTAGATGAGCAGTTCTTC
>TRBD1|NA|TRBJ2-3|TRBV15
CATSRDRGTTDTQYF
TGTGCCACCAGCAGAGACAGGGGGACCACAGATACGCAGTATTTT
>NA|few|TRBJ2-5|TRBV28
CASSPPGETQYF
TGTGCCAGCAGTCCTCCGGGGGAGACCCAGTACTTC
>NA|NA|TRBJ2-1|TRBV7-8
CASSLARVNEQFF
TGTGCCAGCAGCTTAGCACGGGTTAATGAGCAGTTCTTC
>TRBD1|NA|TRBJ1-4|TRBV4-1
CASSQPDRGYEKLFF
TGCGCCAGCAGCCAGCCGGACAGGGGCTATGAAAAACTGTTTTTT
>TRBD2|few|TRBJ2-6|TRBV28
CASIRAGERTGANVLTF
TGTGCCAGCATTCGAGCGGGAGAGAGAACTGGGGCCAACGTCCTGACTTTC
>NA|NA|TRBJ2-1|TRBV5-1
CASSQGTIGGNEQFF
TGCGCCAGCAGCCAGGGGACCATCGGTGGCAATGAGCAGTTCTTC
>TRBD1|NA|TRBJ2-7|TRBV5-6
CASSSLTGSSLPSYEQYF
TGTGCCAGCAGCTCTCTGACAGGGTCCTCCCTCCCCTCCTACGAGCAGTACTTC
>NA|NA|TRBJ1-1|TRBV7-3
CASSLVWGQNTEAFF
TGTGCCAGCAGCTTAGTGTGGGGGCAGAACACTGAAGCTTTCTTT
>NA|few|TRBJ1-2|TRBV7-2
CASSSGQNYGYTF
TGTGCCAGCAGCTCTGGACAGAACTATGGCTACACCTTC
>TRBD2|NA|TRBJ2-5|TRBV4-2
CASSQDGTLAAQETQYF
TGTGCCAGCAGCCAAGACGGAACTCTAGCGGCCCAAGAGACCCAGTACTTC
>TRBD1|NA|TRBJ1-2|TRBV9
CASSVGPTGDGYTF
TGTGCCAGCAGCGTAGGCCCGACAGGGGATGGCTACACCTTC
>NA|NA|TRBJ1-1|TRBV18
CASSPRESEAFF
TGTGCCAGCTCACCTCGGGAGTCTGAAGCTTTCTTT
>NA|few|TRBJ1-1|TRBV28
CASSSGADNTEAFF
TGTGCCAGCAGTTCAGGGGCGGACAACACTGAAGCTTTCTTT
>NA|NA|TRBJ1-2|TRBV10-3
CAITGGTYGYTF
TGTGCCATCACGGGGGGTACCTATGGCTACACCTTC
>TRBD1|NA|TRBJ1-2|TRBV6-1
CASSRGTGNGYTF
TGTGCCAGCAGTCGCGGGACAGGGAATGGCTACACCTTC
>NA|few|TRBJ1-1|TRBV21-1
CASSLKGLNDAEAFF
TGTGCCAGCAGTTTGAAGGGACTTAATGACGCTGAAGCTTTCTTT
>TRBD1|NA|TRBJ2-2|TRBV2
CASSVGTVVTGELFF
TGTGCCAGCAGTGTCGGGACAGTGGTAACCGGGGAGCTGTTTTTT
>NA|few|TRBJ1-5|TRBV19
CASGATANQPQHF
TGTGCCAGTGGTGCGACAGCAAATCAGCCCCAGCATTTT
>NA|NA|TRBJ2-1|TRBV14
CASSRPSVSYNEQFF
TGTGCCAGCAGCCGACCTAGCGTCTCCTACAATGAGCAGTTCTTC
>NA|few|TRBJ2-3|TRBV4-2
CASSQDPGSTDTQYF
TGTGCCAGCAGCCAAGATCCGGGTAGCACAGATACGCAGTATTTT
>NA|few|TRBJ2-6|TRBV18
CASSPRSQGPVSGANVLTF
TGTGCCAGCTCACCACGAAGTCAGGGGCCGGTCTCTGGGGCCAACGTCCTGACTTTC
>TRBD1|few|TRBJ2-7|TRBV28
CASRRQGAQGEQYF
TGTGCCAGCAGAAGACAGGGGGCCCAGGGCGAGCAGTACTTC
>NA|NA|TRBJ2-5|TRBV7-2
CASSLNGLSETQYF
TGTGCCAGCAGCTTAAATGGGCTGAGCGAGACCCAGTACTTC
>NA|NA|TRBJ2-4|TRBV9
CASSVVTRNIQYF
TGTGCCAGCAGCGTAGTAACGAGAAACATTCAGTACTTC
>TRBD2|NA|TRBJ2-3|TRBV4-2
CASSQDLAREPTDTQYF
TGTGCCAGCAGCCAAGATCTGGCGCGGGAGCCCACAGATACGCAGTATTTT
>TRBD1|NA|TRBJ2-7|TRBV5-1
CASSDPGQGSSYEQYF
TGCGCCAGCAGCGATCCGGGACAGGGGAGCTCCTACGAGCAGTACTTC
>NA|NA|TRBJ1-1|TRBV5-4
CASSLGHMNTEAFF
TGTGCCAGCAGCTTGGGGCACATGAACACTGAAGCTTTCTTT
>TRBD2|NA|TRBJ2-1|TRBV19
CASSKRKTSGRAAGYNEQFF
TGTGCCAGTAGTAAAAGGAAAACTAGCGGGAGGGCCGCGGGGTACAATGAGCAGTTCTTC
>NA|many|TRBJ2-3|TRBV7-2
CASSLALTDADTQYF
TGTGCCAGCAGCTTAGCGCTAACAGACGCAGATACGCAGTATTTT
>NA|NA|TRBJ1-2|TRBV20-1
CSAIFRFGYTF
TGCAGTGCTATCTTCCGTTTTGGCTACACCTTC
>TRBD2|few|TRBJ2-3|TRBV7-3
CASSPGTSPVDTQYF
TGTGCCAGCAGCCCGGGGACTAGCCCCGTAGATACGCAGTATTTT
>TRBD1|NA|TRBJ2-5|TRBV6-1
CASSDGGTGVSKTQYF
TGTGCCAGCAGTGATGGAGGTACAGGGGTCTCGAAGACCCAGTACTTC
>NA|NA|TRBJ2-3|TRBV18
CASSPGGADTQYF
TGTGCCAGCTCACCCGGGGGTGCAGATACGCAGTATTTT
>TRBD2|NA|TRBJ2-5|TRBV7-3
CASSPGLAEGETQYF
TGTGCCAGCAGCCCCGGACTAGCGGAAGGGGAAACCCAGTACTTC
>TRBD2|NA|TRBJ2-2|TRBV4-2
CASSRPGGRIGELFF
TGTGCCAGCAGCCGTCCGGGGGGTAGGATCGGGGAGCTGTTTTTT
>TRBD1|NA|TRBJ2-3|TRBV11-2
CASSSTGGTGGTDTQYF
TGTGCCAGCAGCTCGACCGGAGGGACAGGGGGTACAGATACGCAGTATTTT
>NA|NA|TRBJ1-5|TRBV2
CASSEALTRGQPQHF
TGTGCCAGCAGTGAAGCCCTAACCAGGGGTCAGCCCCAGCATTTT
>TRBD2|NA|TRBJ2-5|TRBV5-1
CASSSTSSGSRAQYF
TGCGCCAGCAGCTCTACCAGTAGCGGGAGTAGAGCCCAGTACTTC
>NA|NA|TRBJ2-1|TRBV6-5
CASSRTPGYSEQFF
TGTGCCAGCAGTCGTACTCCAGGGTATAGTGAGCAGTTCTTC
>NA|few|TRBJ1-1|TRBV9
CASSVDMGRTEAFF
TGTGCCAGCAGCGTAGACATGGGGAGGACTGAAGCTTTCTTT
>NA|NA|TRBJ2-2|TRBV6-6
CASSYEQGELFF
TGTGCCAGCAGTTACGAACAGGGTGAGCTGTTTTTT